The rows below give T cell receptor beta chains drawn from one sample of a study of sequential checkpoint blockade in melanoma. The repertoire was sequenced with immunoSEQ multiplex PCR; TCRdb's copy has only in-frame clones and lacks some. Of approximately 31,000 clones listed, 70% to 90% are singletons. The material was CD8+ T cells sorted from blood (inferred from file names), obtained from a patient given nivolumab and ipilimumab in sequence. The source of these receptors is a human donor with melanoma. CDR3s include the opening cysteine and the closing phenylalanine or tryptophan. The order of the fields is D gene, J gene, V gene, clone size, CDR3 DNA, CDR3 protein. The D gene is left open where the match is weak. Not all rows give a size; the values are once, few, many and, for expanded clones, a class.

>-|TRBJ2-7|TRBV2|-
TGTGCCAGCAGAAACGGACTACTCTCCTACGAGCAGTACTTC
CASRNGLLSYEQYF
>TRBD1|TRBJ1-3|TRBV10-3|-
TGTGCCAGCATGGACAGGTCCGGAAACACCATATATTTT
CASMDRSGNTIYF
>-|TRBJ1-1|TRBV25-1|-
TGTGCCAGCAGTGAATACCGCGGGCGAAACACTGAAGCTTTCTTT
CASSEYRGRNTEAFF
>TRBD1|TRBJ1-1|TRBV11-2|-
TGTGCCAGCAGACCAAAACCGGGACAGCCGAACACTGAAGCTTTCTTT
CASRPKPGQPNTEAFF
>TRBD1|TRBJ2-3|TRBV27|-
TGTGCCAGCAGTTTACTTTGGGACAGGGCAGGAAAAGATACGCAGTATTTT
CASSLLWDRAGKDTQYF
>TRBD2|TRBJ2-1|TRBV4-3|-
TGCGCCAGCAGCCTCGGGACTAGCGGGGCGATCTACAATGAGCAGTTCTTC
CASSLGTSGAIYNEQFF
>TRBD2|TRBJ2-1|TRBV7-9|-
TGTGCCAGCAGCTTACTAGCGGGGCAAAACAATGAGCAGTTCTTC
CASSLLAGQNNEQFF
>TRBD2|TRBJ2-5|TRBV4-2|-
TGTGCCAGCAGCCAAGATCAGACTAGCGGGAGGGCCGGAGAGACCCAGTACTTC
CASSQDQTSGRAGETQYF
>-|TRBJ2-5|TRBV9|-
TGTGCCAGCAGCCCACAGGGTGGCGAGACCCAGTACTTC
CASSPQGGETQYF
>-|TRBJ2-1|TRBV4-3|-
TGCGCCAGCAGCCGCCTCTTAGAAGGGGGTGAGCAGTTCTTC
CASSRLLEGGEQFF
>TRBD2|TRBJ2-1|TRBV6-5|-
TGTGCCAGCAGTTATTGGCTAGCGGGTTTAATACAGCAGTTCTTC
CASSYWLAGLIQQFF
>-|TRBJ2-2|TRBV7-6|-
TGTGCCAGCAGGGGAGAAACCGGGGAGCTGTTTTTT
CASRGETGELFF
>TRBD1|TRBJ2-7|TRBV5-1|-
TGCGCCAGCAGCTTGGTCCAGGGGGCAGGGAGGGAGCAGTACTTC
CASSLVQGAGREQYF
>-|TRBJ2-3|TRBV28|-
TGTGCCAGCAGTTTTGTGCAGGCACCCACAGATACGCAGTATTTT
CASSFVQAPTDTQYF
>TRBD1|TRBJ1-2|TRBV27|few
TGTGCCAGCAGTTTACGACAGGGCTATGGCTACACCTTC
CASSLRQGYGYTF
>-|TRBJ1-1|TRBV27|-
TGTGCCAGCAGTTGGGGGTGGGGGGAAAACACTGAAGCTTTCTTT
CASSWGWGENTEAFF
>TRBD1|TRBJ1-1|TRBV30|-
TGTGCCTGGGGACAGGCAGACACTGAAGCTTTCTTT
CAWGQADTEAFF
>-|TRBJ2-1|TRBV7-2|-
TGTGCCAGCAGCGCCGACATGTGGGTCAATGAGCAGTTCTTC
CASSADMWVNEQFF
>-|TRBJ2-2|TRBV29-1|-
TGCAGCGTTGAAGATTGGGGTGGACAGCCAGGAACCGGGGAGCTGTTTTTT
CSVEDWGGQPGTGELFF
>-|TRBJ1-5|TRBV19|-
TGTGCCAGTAGTGCTGGGACACCGTATAGCAATCAGCCCCAGCATTTT
CASSAGTPYSNQPQHF
>TRBD1|TRBJ1-2|TRBV7-9|-
TGTGCCAGCAGTTCTCCGGGACAGAGTTTTAACTATGGCTACACCTTC
CASSSPGQSFNYGYTF